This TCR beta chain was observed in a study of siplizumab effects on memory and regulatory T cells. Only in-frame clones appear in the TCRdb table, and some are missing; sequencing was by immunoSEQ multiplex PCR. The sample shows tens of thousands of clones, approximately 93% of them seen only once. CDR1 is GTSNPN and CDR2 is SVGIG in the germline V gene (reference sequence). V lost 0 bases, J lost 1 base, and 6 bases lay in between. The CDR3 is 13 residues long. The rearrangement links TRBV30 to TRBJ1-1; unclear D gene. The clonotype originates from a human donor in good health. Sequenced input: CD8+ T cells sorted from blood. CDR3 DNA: TGTGCCTGGAGTGTACAGTCGAACACTGAAGCTTTCTTT. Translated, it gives CAWSVQSNTEAFF.